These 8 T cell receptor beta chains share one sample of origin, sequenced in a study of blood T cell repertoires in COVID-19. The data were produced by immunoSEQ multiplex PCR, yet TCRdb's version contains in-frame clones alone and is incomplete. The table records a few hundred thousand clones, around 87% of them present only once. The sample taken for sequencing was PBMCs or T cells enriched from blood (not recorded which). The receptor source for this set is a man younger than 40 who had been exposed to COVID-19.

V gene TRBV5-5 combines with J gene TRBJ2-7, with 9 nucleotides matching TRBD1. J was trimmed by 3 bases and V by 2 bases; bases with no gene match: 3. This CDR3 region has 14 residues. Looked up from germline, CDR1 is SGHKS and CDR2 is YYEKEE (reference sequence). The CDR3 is CASSFGTGNYEQYF. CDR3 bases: TGTGCCAGCAGCTTCGGGACAGGGAACTACGAGCAGTACTTC.

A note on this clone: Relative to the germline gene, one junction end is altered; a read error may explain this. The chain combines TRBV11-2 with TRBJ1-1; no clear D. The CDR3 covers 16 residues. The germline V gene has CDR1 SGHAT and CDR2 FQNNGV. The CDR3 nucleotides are TGTGCCAGCAGCGGAGGGTCATACACCCGAACGACTGCAGCTTTCTTT. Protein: CASSGGSYTRTTAAFF.

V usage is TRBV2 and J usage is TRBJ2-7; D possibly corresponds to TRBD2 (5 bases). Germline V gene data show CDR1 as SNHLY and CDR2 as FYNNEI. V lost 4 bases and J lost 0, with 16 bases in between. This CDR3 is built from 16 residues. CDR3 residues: CASSVSRWRSSYEQYF. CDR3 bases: TGTGCCAGCAGTGTCTCGCGGTGGAGGAGCTCCTACGAGCAGTACTTC.

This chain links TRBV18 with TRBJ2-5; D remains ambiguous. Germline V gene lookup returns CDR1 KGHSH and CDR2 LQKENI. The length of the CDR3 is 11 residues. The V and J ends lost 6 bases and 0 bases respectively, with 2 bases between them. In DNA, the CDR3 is TGTGCCAGCTCCTACCAAGAGACCCAGTACTTC. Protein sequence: CASSYQETQYF. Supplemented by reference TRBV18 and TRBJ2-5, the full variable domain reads NAGVMQNPRHLVRRRGQEARLRCSPMKGHSHVYWYRQLPEEGLKFMVYLQKENIIDESGMPKERFSAEFPKEGPSILRIQQVVRGDSAAYFCASSYQETQYFGPGTRLLVL.

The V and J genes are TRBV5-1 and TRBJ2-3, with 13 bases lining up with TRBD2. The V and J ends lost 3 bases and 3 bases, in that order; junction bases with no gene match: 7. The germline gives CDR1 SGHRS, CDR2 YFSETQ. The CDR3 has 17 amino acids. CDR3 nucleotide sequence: TGCGCCAGCAGCTCAAGACTAGCGGGGGGTAGGACAGATACGCAGTATTTT. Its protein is CASSSRLAGGRTDTQYF.

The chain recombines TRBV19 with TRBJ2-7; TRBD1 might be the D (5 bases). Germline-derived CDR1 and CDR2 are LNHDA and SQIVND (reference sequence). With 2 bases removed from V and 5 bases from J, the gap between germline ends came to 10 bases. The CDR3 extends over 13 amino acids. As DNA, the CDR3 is TGTGCCAGTAGTATACGCAGGGCCAACGAGCAGTACTTC. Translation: CASSIRRANEQYF.

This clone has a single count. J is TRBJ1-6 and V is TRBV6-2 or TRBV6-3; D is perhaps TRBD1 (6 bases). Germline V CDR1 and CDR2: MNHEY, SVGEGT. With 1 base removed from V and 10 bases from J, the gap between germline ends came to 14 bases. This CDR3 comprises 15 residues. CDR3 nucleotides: TGTGCCAGCAGTTACTTCCGCGGGGGCGAATCACCCCTCCACTTT. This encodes CASSYFRGGESPLHF.

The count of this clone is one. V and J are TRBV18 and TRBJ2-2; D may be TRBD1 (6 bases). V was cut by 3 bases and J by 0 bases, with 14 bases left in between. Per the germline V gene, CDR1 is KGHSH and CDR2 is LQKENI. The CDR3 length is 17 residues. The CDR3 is CASSPGSTGTNTGELFF. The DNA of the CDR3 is TGTGCCAGCTCACCGGGGAGCACAGGGACGAACACCGGGGAGCTGTTTTTT.